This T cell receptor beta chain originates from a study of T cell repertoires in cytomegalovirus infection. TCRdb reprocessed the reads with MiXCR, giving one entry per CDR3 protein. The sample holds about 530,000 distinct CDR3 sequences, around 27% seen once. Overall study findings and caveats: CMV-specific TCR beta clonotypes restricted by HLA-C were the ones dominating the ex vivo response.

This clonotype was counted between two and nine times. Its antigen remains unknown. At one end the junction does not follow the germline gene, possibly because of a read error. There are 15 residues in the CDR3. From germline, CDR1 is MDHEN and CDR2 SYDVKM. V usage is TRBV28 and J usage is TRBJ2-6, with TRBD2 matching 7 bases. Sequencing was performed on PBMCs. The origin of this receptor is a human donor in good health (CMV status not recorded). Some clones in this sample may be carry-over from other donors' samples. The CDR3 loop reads CASTPAGAGANVLTF. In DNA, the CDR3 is TGTGCCAGCACCCCGGCGGGAGCTGGCGCCAACGTCCTGACTTTC.